One and the same sample provided the 9 T cell receptor beta chains below, sequenced in a study of blood T cell repertoires in COVID-19. TCRdb's copy holds only in-frame clones and misses some; the assay was immunoSEQ multiplex PCR. The data show 9,000 to 13,000 clones, with around 91% seen just once and about 9.4% held by the top ten. The sample taken for sequencing was peripheral blood. The source is a human donor in a cohort sampled during active COVID-19.

The rearrangement uses TRBV9 and TRBJ1-2; D gene ambiguous. Deletions cut 4 bases from V and 4 bases from J, with 11 bases between. Germline CDR1 is SGDLS and CDR2 is YYNGEE. This CDR3 is 13 amino acids long. The CDR3 DNA reads as TGTGCCAGCAGCCTCGGGAAGTCCTATGGCTACACCTTC. This translates into CASSLGKSYGYTF.

The chain has TRBV6-5 and TRBJ1-2; D not resolved. CDR3 length: 13 amino acids. Trimming removed 6 bases at V and 8 bases at J, with 16 bases between. Germline V CDR1 and CDR2: MNHEY, SVGAGI. CDR3 in DNA: TGTGCCAGCAGGCCTTCCCAGAATATGGGCTACACCTTC. It translates to CASRPSQNMGYTF.

The rearrangement joins TRBV5-1 to TRBJ2-1; 10 bases match TRBD2. V gave up 1 base and J gave up 3 bases; unmatched junction bases: 4. CDR3 length: 16 residues. Germline CDR1 SGHRS, CDR2 YFSETQ. Here the CDR3 reads CASSLIQRGGYNEQFF. DNA of the CDR3: TGCGCCAGCAGCTTGATCCAGCGGGGGGGCTACAATGAGCAGTTCTTC.

Here the CDR3 reads CASSHRGWNTEAFF. The CDR3 nucleotides read TGTGCCAGCAGTCACAGGGGTTGGAACACTGAAGCTTTCTTT. The chain employs TRBV28 and TRBJ1-1, with 7 bases that match TRBD1. With V trimmed by 5 bases and J by 1 base, 4 bases remained unmatched. The CDR3 covers 14 residues. From germline, CDR1 is MDHEN and CDR2 SYDVKM.

The chain uses TRBV19 and TRBJ1-5; unclear D gene. This CDR3 is 13 amino acids long. CDR1 is LNHDA, CDR2 SQIVND, per germline (reference sequence). V dropped 0 bases and J dropped 9 bases, with 9 bases sitting between them. The CDR3 sequence is CASSIDLRSPQHF. In DNA, the CDR3 is TGTGCCAGTAGTATAGATCTCAGGTCGCCCCAGCATTTT.

This chain connects TRBV18 to TRBJ1-5; TRBD1 matches 7 bases. The CDR3 has 15 residues. With 2 bases clipped from V and 1 base from J, the junction kept 2 bases outside the gene matches. Per germline, CDR1 KGHSH and CDR2 LQKENI. The chain's CDR3 is CASSPEGASNQPQHF. DNA for the CDR3: TGTGCCAGCTCACCAGAGGGGGCGAGCAATCAGCCCCAGCATTTT. The full variable domain, its missing parts supplied by reference TRBV18 and TRBJ1-5, is NAGVMQNPRHLVRRRGQEARLRCSPMKGHSHVYWYRQLPEEGLKFMVYLQKENIIDESGMPKERFSAEFPKEGPSILRIQQVVRGDSAAYFCASSPEGASNQPQHFGDGTRLSIL.

This clone came up a few times. As DNA, the CDR3 is TGTGCCAGCAGCGCAGCAGGGGTCCCCAACTATGGCTACACCTTC. Translated, it gives CASSAAGVPNYGYTF. The rearrangement uses TRBV11-2 and TRBJ1-2; D possibly corresponds to TRBD1 (6 bases). CDR3 length: 15 amino acids. Germline V CDR1 and CDR2: SGHAT, FQNNGV. Trimming took off 5 bases at V and 2 bases at J, with 15 bases between the two ends. The full variable domain, rest sourced from reference TRBV11-2 and TRBJ1-2, is EAGVAQSPRYKIIEKRQSVAFWCNPISGHATLYWYQQILGQGPKLLIQFQNNGVVDDSQLPKDRFSAERLKGVDSTLKIQPAKLEDSAVYLCASSAAGVPNYGYTFGSGTRLTVV.

This sequence joins TRBV27 and TRBJ2-7; tentative D call: TRBD2 (7 bases). The CDR3 has 16 residues. Germline CDR1 and CDR2: MNHEY and SMNVEV (reference sequence). V lost 2 bases to trimming and J lost 7 bases, with 21 bases between them. Written as DNA, the CDR3 is TGTGCCAGCAGTTTAAGCGGGACACTTCAAACCAGGGAGCAGTACTTC. Protein sequence: CASSLSGTLQTREQYF.

This rearrangement joins TRBV7-9 to TRBJ1-5; no definite D call. The CDR3 loop spans 16 amino acids. CDR1 is SEHNR, CDR2 FQNEAQ, per germline (reference sequence). Between the trimmed V and J ends, which lost 5 bases and 4 bases, there was a span of 18 bases. The CDR3 bases are TGTGCCAGCAGCCCCCCGGGATCTCTCCAAAATCAGCCCCAGCATTTT. Its translation: CASSPPGSLQNQPQHF.